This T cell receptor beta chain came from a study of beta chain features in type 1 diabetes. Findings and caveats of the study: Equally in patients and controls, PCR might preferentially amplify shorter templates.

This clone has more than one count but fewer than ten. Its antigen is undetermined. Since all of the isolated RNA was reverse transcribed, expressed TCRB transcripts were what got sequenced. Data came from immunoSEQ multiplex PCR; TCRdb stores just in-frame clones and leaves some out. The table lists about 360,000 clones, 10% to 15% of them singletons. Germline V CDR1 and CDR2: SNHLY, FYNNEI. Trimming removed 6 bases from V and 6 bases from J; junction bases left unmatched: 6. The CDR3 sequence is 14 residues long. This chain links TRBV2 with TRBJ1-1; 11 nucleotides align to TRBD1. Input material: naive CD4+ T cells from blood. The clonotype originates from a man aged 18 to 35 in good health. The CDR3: CASRDRGRGSEAFF. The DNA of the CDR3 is TGTGCCAGCAGGGACAGGGGGCGAGGGTCTGAAGCTTTCTTT.